These T cell receptor beta chains were read from a single sample in a study of blood T cell repertoires in COVID-19. This table comes from immunoSEQ multiplex PCR, and its TCRdb copy is limited to in-frame clones, with some not included. The profile shows fewer than 300,000 clones, about four fifths of them singletons. The sequenced sample consisted of peripheral blood. These receptors were collected from an elderly man with acute or convalescent COVID-19. Each CDR3 is given with its conserved first and last residue. A D gene is named only where the DNA matches it firmly. Clone size, where shown, is once, few, many, or a class for clones that have expanded.

d_gene,v_gene,j_gene,abundance,CDR3nt,CDR3aa
TRBD1,TRBV30,TRBJ2-2,-,TGTGCCTGGAGACCGACAGGGGGGCATTCCGGGGAGCTGTTTTTT,CAWRPTGGHSGELFF
-,TRBV19,TRBJ2-4,-,TGTGCCAGTAGTATAGAGCAGGGGCCGCAAAGTGCCAAAAACATTCAGTACTTC,CASSIEQGPQSAKNIQYF
-,TRBV5-1,TRBJ2-1,few,TGCGCCAGCAGCTTGGACCGGGAGACGTACAATGAGCAGTTCTTC,CASSLDRETYNEQFF
-,TRBV2,TRBJ1-1,few,TGTGCCAGCAGTGAAGAGACAACGTCCTTT,CASSEETTSF
TRBD2,TRBV5-1,TRBJ2-3,-,TGCGCCAGCAGACTAGCGGGAGCCCCCACAGATACGCAGTATTTT,CASRLAGAPTDTQYF
-,TRBV11-2,TRBJ2-3,few,TGTGCCAGCAGCTTAGATCAGGGTAGCACAGATACGCAGTATTTT,CASSLDQGSTDTQYF
TRBD1,TRBV15,TRBJ2-5,-,TGTGCCACCAGCGGCTTTGATTATGACAGGGCCCATGAGACCCAGTACTTC,CATSGFDYDRAHETQYF
-,TRBV7-2,TRBJ1-1,-,TGTGCCAGCAGCCCCCCCCTCGTAATGACTGAAGCTTTCTTT,CASSPPLVMTEAFF
TRBD2,TRBV3-1/TRBV3-2,TRBJ2-2,-,TGTGCCAGCAGCTACACTAGCGCCTCGAACACCGGGGAGCTGTTTTTT,CASSYTSASNTGELFF
TRBD2,TRBV11-1,TRBJ2-1,once,TGTGCCAGCAGCTTTTTAACTAGCGGGGGGGAGGAGCAGTTCTTC,CASSFLTSGGEEQFF
-,TRBV24-1,TRBJ1-4,-,TGTGCCACCAGTGAGTCCAGGGTACCGATGGGAAAACTGTTTTTT,CATSESRVPMGKLFF
-,TRBV10-3,TRBJ2-5,-,TGTGCCATCAGTGATTTGAGGTACCAAGAGACCCAGTACTTC,CAISDLRYQETQYF
-,TRBV7-2,TRBJ2-3,-,TGTGCCAGCAGTAGATACGGGGAGACAATCCCAGATACGCAGTATTTT,CASSRYGETIPDTQYF
-,TRBV5-1,TRBJ2-1,-,TGCGCCAGCAGCACTGGGGACAAGCAGTTCTTC,CASSTGDKQFF
TRBD1,TRBV4-2,TRBJ1-5,once,TGTGCCAGCAGCCGAGGACAGGGGGCCATTGGCAATCAGCCCCAGCATTTT,CASSRGQGAIGNQPQHF
TRBD2,TRBV28,TRBJ2-4,-,TGTGCCAGCAGTGGGGCGGGGGTGAACATTCAGTACTTC,CASSGAGVNIQYF
-,TRBV5-1,TRBJ2-2,-,TGCGCCAGCAGCGCCGGGACTCTTCAAAACACCGGGGAGCTGTTTTTT,CASSAGTLQNTGELFF
-,TRBV7-8,TRBJ1-1,-,TGTGCCAGCAGAAAAGGGGTGAACACTGAAGCTTTCTTT,CASRKGVNTEAFF
-,TRBV28,TRBJ1-1,-,TGTGCCAGCAGTTTTTCAGGGGCAATCTACGCTTTCTTT,CASSFSGAIYAFF
-,TRBV5-1,TRBJ1-3,-,TGCGCCAGCAGCTTACAGACAGGCTCTGGAAACACCATATATTTT,CASSLQTGSGNTIYF
-,TRBV5-1,TRBJ2-3,-,TGCGCCAGCAGCTTGGGGTCAGGGGTCGATACGCAGTATTTT,CASSLGSGVDTQYF
TRBD1,TRBV4-1,TRBJ1-5,-,TGCGCCAGCAGCCAGGAAACAGGGGGCTGGCAGCCCCAGCATTTT,CASSQETGGWQPQHF
TRBD1,TRBV5-4,TRBJ2-7,few,TGTGCCAGCAGCAACGGACAGGGTGAGCAGTACTTC,CASSNGQGEQYF
-,TRBV15,TRBJ2-1,-,TGTGCCACCAGCAGAGATCTCGCAACAGGGTCCGGTGAGCAGTTCTTC,CATSRDLATGSGEQFF
TRBD1,TRBV3-1/TRBV3-2,TRBJ1-6,-,TGTGCCAGCAGCCAACCAGAGGACAGGGGTTCACCCCTCCACTTT,CASSQPEDRGSPLHF
TRBD2,TRBV19,TRBJ2-1,-,TGTGCCAGTAGTCCTATTAGCGGGAGCTCCTACAATGAGCAGTTCTTC,CASSPISGSSYNEQFF
-,TRBV6-5,TRBJ1-1,-,TGTGCCAGCAGCCGACAGGATGTCTCCGCTTTCTTT,CASSRQDVSAFF
TRBD1,TRBV30,TRBJ1-2,-,TGTGCCTGGAGTGGGGGGACAGGGGGAGGCTACACCTTC,CAWSGGTGGGYTF
-,TRBV28,TRBJ2-5,-,TGTGCCAGCACCGGACAGCAAGAGACCCAGTACTTC,CASTGQQETQYF
TRBD1,TRBV5-1,TRBJ2-5,-,TGCGCCAGCAGTTTTGGACAGGGGACGAGAGAGACCCAGTACTTC,CASSFGQGTRETQYF
-,TRBV30,TRBJ2-7,-,TGTGCCTGGAGTCGGGGTGAAGGCTACGAGCAGTACTTC,CAWSRGEGYEQYF
-,TRBV6-1,TRBJ2-2,once,TGTGCCAGCAGTGATCAAGCCCCCTGGGAGCTGTTTTTT,CASSDQAPWELFF
-,TRBV18,TRBJ1-2,many,TGTGCCAGCTCACCCGGTGGGGCAGGAGAACTCTATGGCTACACCTTC,CASSPGGAGELYGYTF
-,TRBV4-1,TRBJ2-1,few,TGCGCCAGCAGCCGAGGAGGGGACAATGAGCAGTTCTTC,CASSRGGDNEQFF
-,TRBV28,TRBJ2-1,-,TGTGCCAGCACCCATCTGAGGAGGGAGTTCTTC,CASTHLRREFF
-,TRBV5-1,TRBJ2-5,-,TGCGCCAGCAGCCCCAGGACAGATGCGGAGACCCAGTACTTC,CASSPRTDAETQYF
TRBD2,TRBV6-2/TRBV6-3,TRBJ2-3,-,TGTGCCAGCAGTCCCGGGGGGGCCCTGAATACGCAGTATTTT,CASSPGGALNTQYF
-,TRBV10-3,TRBJ2-7,once,TGTGCCATCAGTGAAATGCCCGCGGACAGCTCCTACGAGCAGTACTTC,CAISEMPADSSYEQYF
-,TRBV5-1,TRBJ1-3,-,TGCGCCAGCAGCTTGGGGACAGCGAGCTCTGGAAACACCATATATTTT,CASSLGTASSGNTIYF
TRBD1,TRBV11-2,TRBJ1-5,-,TGTGCCAGCAGCTTAGGGGGGACAGGGAGTCAGCCCCAGCATTTT,CASSLGGTGSQPQHF
-,TRBV4-2,TRBJ2-5,-,TGTGCCAGCAGCCAAGGGGACTCACGTCCAGAGACCCAGTACTTC,CASSQGDSRPETQYF
TRBD2,TRBV7-2,TRBJ2-7,-,TGTGCCAGCAGCTTAGGGGGACTAGCTGCCTACGAGCAGTACTTC,CASSLGGLAAYEQYF
-,TRBV6-5,TRBJ2-5,-,TGTGCCACCGAGGGTCAATGGCCTAAGAAAGAGACCCAGTACTTC,CATEGQWPKKETQYF
TRBD1,TRBV5-1,TRBJ1-2,-,TGCGCCAGCAGCGCCGGACAGGGGGACGGCTACACCTTC,CASSAGQGDGYTF
-,TRBV12-3/TRBV12-4,TRBJ1-2,once,TGTGCCAGCAGTTTACAGGGCGCCGGCTACACCTTC,CASSLQGAGYTF
TRBD1,TRBV5-6,TRBJ1-5,-,TGTGCCAGCAGCCCGGGACAGGGTCAGCCCCAGCATTTT,CASSPGQGQPQHF
-,TRBV5-1,TRBJ2-1,-,TGCGCCAGCAGCGGGGGGTATAGCGATGAGCAGTTCTTC,CASSGGYSDEQFF
-,TRBV7-9,TRBJ2-2,-,TGTGCCAGCAGCTTGGGGCGGGGAACGAACACCGGGGAGCTGTTTTTT,CASSLGRGTNTGELFF
TRBD2,TRBV5-1,TRBJ2-1,-,TGCGCCAGCAGCTTACAGCCGGGACTAGCGGGACTAAGACTTATCAATGAGCAGTTCTTC,CASSLQPGLAGLRLINEQFF
TRBD1,TRBV19,TRBJ2-7,-,TGTGCCAGTAGTACCGCCCAGACAGGGTCCAGCTCCTACGAGCAGTACTTC,CASSTAQTGSSSYEQYF
TRBD1,TRBV4-2,TRBJ2-7,-,TGTGCCAGCAGCCAAGGTCCCCCGGGACAGGGGGAGTACGAGCAGTACTTC,CASSQGPPGQGEYEQYF